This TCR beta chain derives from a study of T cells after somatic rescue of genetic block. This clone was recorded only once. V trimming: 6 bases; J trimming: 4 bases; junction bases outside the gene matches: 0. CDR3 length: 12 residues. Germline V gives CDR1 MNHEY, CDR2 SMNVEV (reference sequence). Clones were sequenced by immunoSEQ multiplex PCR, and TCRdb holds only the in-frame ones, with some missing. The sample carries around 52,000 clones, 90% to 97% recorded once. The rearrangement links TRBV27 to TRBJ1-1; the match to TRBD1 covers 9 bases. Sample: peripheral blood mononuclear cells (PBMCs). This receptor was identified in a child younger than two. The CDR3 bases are TGTGCCAGCAGGACAGGGGGCACTGAAGCTTTCTTT. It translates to CASRTGGTEAFF.